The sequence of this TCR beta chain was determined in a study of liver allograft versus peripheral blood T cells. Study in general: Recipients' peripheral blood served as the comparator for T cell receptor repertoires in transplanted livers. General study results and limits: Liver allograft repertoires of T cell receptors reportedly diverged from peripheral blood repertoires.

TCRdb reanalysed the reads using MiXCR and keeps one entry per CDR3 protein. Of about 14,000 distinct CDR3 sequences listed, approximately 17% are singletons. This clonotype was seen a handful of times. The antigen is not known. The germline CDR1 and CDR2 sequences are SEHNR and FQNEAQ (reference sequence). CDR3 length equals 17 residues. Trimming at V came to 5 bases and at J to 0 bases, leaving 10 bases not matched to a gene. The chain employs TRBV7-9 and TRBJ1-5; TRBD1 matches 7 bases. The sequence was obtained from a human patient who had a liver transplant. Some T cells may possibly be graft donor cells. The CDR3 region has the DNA TGTGCCAGCAGCCTTACGGAGGGGGCTTATAGCAATCAGCCCCAGCATTTT. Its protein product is CASSLTEGAYSNQPQHF.